This T cell receptor beta chain originates from a study of regulatory T cells in long-lasting Graves disease. Study details: Recently diagnosed Graves' patients had received antithyroid drugs for under 3 months.

This clonotype was recorded at least ten times. The target antigen is unknown. The CDR3 runs 18 residues. Germline V gene lookup returns CDR1 SGDLS and CDR2 YYNGEE. Losses at the gene ends were 0 bases for V and 1 base for J; bases not matched to a gene: 7. CDR3 regions were amplified by Arm-PCR using iRepertoire HTBI primers to build TCR beta libraries. TCRdb reprocessed the multiplex PCR reads via MiXCR and lists one record per CDR3 protein. In the table there are approximately 460,000 distinct CDR3 sequences, about a sixth of which are singletons. Indicated time point: newly diagnosed GD, antithyroid drugs for less than 3 months. Generation of the TCR library employed RNA extracted from PBMCs. Into tubes containing EDTA, approximately 9 milliliters of peripheral blood were drawn. Findings and limits, study-wide: Patients whose Graves' disease persisted exhibited lower TCR diversity than those newly diagnosed.

The sample was also linked to a second study, of T cells in Graves' hyperthyroidism and ophthalmopathy.

This sequence originates from a woman in her 30s with Graves disease. Sequencing used peripheral blood mononuclear cells (PBMCs), obtained at new diagnosis, from a patient treated with antithyroid drugs. The chain recombines TRBV9 with TRBJ2-3, with 11 bases lining up with TRBD2. This chain's CDR3 is CASSVGLAGGIGTDTQYF. CDR3 coding DNA: TGTGCCAGCAGCGTAGGGCTAGCGGGAGGAATCGGCACAGATACGCAGTATTTT. Variable domain in full (rest from reference TRBV9 and TRBJ2-3): DSGVTQTPKHLITATGQRVTLRCSPRSGDLSVYWYQQSLDQGLQFLIQYYNGEERAKGNILERFSAQQFPDLHSELNLSSLELGDSALYFCASSVGLAGGIGTDTQYFGPGTRLTVL.